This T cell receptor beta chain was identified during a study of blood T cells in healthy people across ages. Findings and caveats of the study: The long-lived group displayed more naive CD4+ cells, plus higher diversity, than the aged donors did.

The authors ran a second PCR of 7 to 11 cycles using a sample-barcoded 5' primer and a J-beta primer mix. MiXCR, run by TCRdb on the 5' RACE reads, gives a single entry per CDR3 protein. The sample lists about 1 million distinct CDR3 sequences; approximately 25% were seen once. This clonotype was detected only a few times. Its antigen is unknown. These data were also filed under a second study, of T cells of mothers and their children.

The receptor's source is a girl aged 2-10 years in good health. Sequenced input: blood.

The CDR3 protein is CASTTSGVYNEQFF. The CDR3 DNA reads as TGTGCCAGCACGACTAGCGGGGTCTACAATGAGCAGTTCTTC. The gene calls are TRBV7-8 and TRBJ2-1; the match to TRBD2 covers 11 bases. CDR1 is SGHVS and CDR2 is FQNEAQ in the germline V gene. V shed 7 bases and J 3 bases; nucleotides not matched to a gene: 2. There are 14 residues in the CDR3.